These 25 T cell receptor beta chains were all obtained from the same sample, sequenced in a study of low-dose radiotherapy and immunotherapy resistance in tumors. Both TCRalpha and TCRbeta chains were reverse transcribed with V-gene-specific primers. TCR amplification involved 20 PCR cycles with a constant-region primer and V-primer adapter. TCRdb reanalysed the reads using MiXCR and keeps one entry per CDR3 protein. The data contain about 64,000 distinct CDR3 sequences, around a quarter of them seen just once; the ten biggest clones take up less than 8%. The time point is: before trial treatment. The specimen comprised PBMCs, sampled before treatment. These TCRs come from a male donor with rectosigmoid adenocarcinoma.

This clonotype was seen at least ten times. This chain connects TRBV30 to TRBJ2-7; no firm D call. The germline gives CDR1 GTSNPN, CDR2 SVGIG (reference sequence). V lost 0 bases, J lost 6 bases, and 12 bases lay in between. This CDR3 comprises 13 residues. The CDR3 spells CAWSVEWLGEQYF. CDR3 coding DNA: TGTGCCTGGAGTGTGGAGTGGTTGGGCGAGCAGTACTTC.

This clonotype was observed at least ten times. The genes are TRBV4-3 and TRBJ1-6; D possibly corresponds to TRBD1 (6 bases). Germline assignment: CDR1 LGHNA and CDR2 YSLEER. V lost 2 bases to trimming and J lost 7 bases, with 18 bases between them. This CDR3 has 17 amino acids. CDR3 DNA sequence: TGCGCCAGCAGCCAAACGGACAGCCAAATCGGCAATTCACCCCTCCACTTT. This sequence encodes CASSQTDSQIGNSPLHF.

This clonotype was counted many times. The rearrangement uses TRBV6-2 or TRBV6-3 and TRBJ2-5; 14 nucleotides align to TRBD2. V shed 10 bases, J shed 5 bases, and the junction held 6 bases outside the gene matches. CDR1 and CDR2 (germline): MNHEY, SVGEGT. The CDR3 consists of 14 residues. The CDR3 DNA sequence: TGTGCCACAAGGACTAGCGGGGGGCCCGAGACCCAGTACTTC. Translated, it gives CATRTSGGPETQYF.

As DNA, the CDR3 is TGTGCCAGCAGCTTAGCGGGGGGGGGGCGCGGGAAAGAGCAGTTCTTC. It specifies CASSLAGGGRGKEQFF. The chain joins TRBV7-2 to TRBJ2-1; D perhaps matches TRBD2 (7 bases). CDR3 length: 16 residues. Trimming left V 0 bases short and J 10 bases short, with 19 bases between. From germline, CDR1 is SGHTA and CDR2 FQGNSA. Filled out from reference TRBV7-2 and TRBJ2-1, the complete variable domain reads GAGVSQSPSNKVTEKGKDVELRCDPISGHTALYWYRQSLGQGLEFLIYFQGNSAPDKSGLPSDRFSAERTGGSVSTLTIQRTQQEDSAVYLCASSLAGGGRGKEQFFGPGTRLTVL.

The sample holds many counts of this clonotype. The chain couples TRBV6-1 to TRBJ1-1; possibly TRBD1 for D (5 bases). The germline CDR1 and CDR2 sequences are MNHNS and SASEGT. The CDR3 is 12 amino acids. The V end was cut by 6 bases, the J end by 8 bases, with 13 bases between. The CDR3 nucleotides read TGTGCCAGCAGAGGGGCAGGTTCGGAAGCTTTCTTT. Translated: CASRGAGSEAFF.

This clonotype is medium-sized (0.01 to 0.1%) within its sample. The rearrangement links TRBV28 to TRBJ2-7, with 9 bases that match TRBD1. The CDR3 has 13 amino acids. Germline CDR1 MDHEN, CDR2 SYDVKM. With V trimmed by 6 bases and J by 4 bases, 4 bases remained unmatched. Here the CDR3 reads CASSLGQGYEQYF. Written as DNA, the CDR3 is TGTGCCAGCAGCCTAGGACAGGGGTACGAGCAGTACTTC.

This clonotype was picked up many times. The rearrangement links TRBV7-9 to TRBJ2-1, with D perhaps TRBD2 (6 bases). Per germline, CDR1 SEHNR and CDR2 FQNEAQ (reference sequence). Trimming shortened V by 5 bases and J by 1 base, and 9 bases separated the two germline ends. The CDR3 length is 14 residues. CDR3 in DNA: TGTGCCAGCAGCCGCGGGGAGTCCTACAATGAGCAGTTCTTC. This encodes CASSRGESYNEQFF.

The chain recombines TRBV3-1 with TRBJ1-1, with a tentative D call TRBD1 (5 bases). With 4 bases removed from V and 0 bases from J, the gap between germline ends came to 9 bases. Per the germline V gene, CDR1 is LGHDT and CDR2 is YNNKEL (reference sequence). The CDR3 sequence is 14 residues long. DNA of the CDR3: TGTGCCAGCAGCCTTGGGGCGTTGAACACTGAAGCTTTCTTT. It encodes CASSLGALNTEAFF.

This clonotype was seen ten or more times. The rearrangement joins TRBV19 to TRBJ2-7; D may be TRBD2 (5 bases). This CDR3 comprises 13 residues. Trimming stripped 5 bases from V and 7 bases from J, with 15 bases between. CDR1 and CDR2 from the germline V gene are LNHDA and SQIVND (reference sequence). This CDR3 is CASSEGARREQYF. CDR3 sequence (DNA): TGTGCCAGTAGTGAGGGAGCACGAAGGGAGCAGTACTTC.

This clonotype was seen many times. This rearrangement joins TRBV7-2 to TRBJ2-7, with unresolved D. With 5 bases removed from V and 3 bases from J, the gap between germline ends came to 14 bases. The CDR3 sequence is 14 residues long. The germline V gene has CDR1 SGHTA and CDR2 FQGNSA. CDR3 bases: TGTGCCAGCAGCCGAGACACGTCCCGCTACGAGCAGTACTTC. It encodes CASSRDTSRYEQYF. Complete variable domain (other parts from reference TRBV7-2 and TRBJ2-7): GAGVSQSPSNKVTEKGKDVELRCDPISGHTALYWYRQSLGQGLEFLIYFQGNSAPDKSGLPSDRFSAERTGGSVSTLTIQRTQQEDSAVYLCASSRDTSRYEQYFGPGTRLTVT.

As concerns this clonotype: This is likely an artifact of a read error, given a far larger clone one base away. The genes are TRBV7-3 and TRBJ1-1; D gene unclear. Germline values: CDR1 SGHTA, CDR2 FQGTGA. The CDR3 totals 13 residues. As DNA, the CDR3 is TGTGTCAGCAGCCATGGCATGGACACTGAAGCTTTCTTT. Translated: CVSSHGMDTEAFF.

Many counts were recorded for this clonotype. The chain carries TRBV24-1 and TRBJ2-3; TRBD2 matches at 10 bases. The CDR3 length is 17 residues. Germline trimming cut 6 bases from V and 1 base from J; bases unmatched to any gene: 9. Germline V gene lookup returns CDR1 KGHDR and CDR2 SFDVKD. The CDR3 bases are TGTGCCACCAGTCCAACCGTGAGCGGGAGGGGCACAGATACGCAGTATTTT. It yields the protein CATSPTVSGRGTDTQYF.

The genes are TRBV10-3 and TRBJ2-7; D perhaps matches TRBD1 (5 bases). Trimming shortened V by 0 bases and J by 5 bases, and 14 bases separated the two germline ends. CDR3 length equals 15 residues. From germline, CDR1 is ENHRY and CDR2 SYGVKD. CDR3 loop: CAISESAAGWNEQYF. DNA for the CDR3: TGTGCCATCAGTGAGTCTGCGGCAGGGTGGAACGAGCAGTACTTC.

This clonotype was detected many times. The V and J genes are TRBV7-8 and TRBJ1-2, with D maybe TRBD1 (5 bases). Trimming removed 1 base from V and 5 bases from J, with 14 bases in between. The length of the CDR3 is 15 residues. Germline V gene lookup returns CDR1 SGHVS and CDR2 FQNEAQ. CDR3: CASSLGRQTDYGYTF. The CDR3 DNA sequence: TGTGCCAGCAGCTTAGGGCGACAGACGGATTATGGCTACACCTTC.

This clonotype was seen ten or more times. The V call is TRBV7-2, the J call TRBJ2-7, with D perhaps matching TRBD1 (6 bases). The germline V gene encodes CDR1 SGHTA and CDR2 FQGNSA. V was trimmed by 8 bases and J by 1 base, leaving 15 bases between them. This CDR3 comprises 14 residues. CDR3 loop: CASRKSGQSYEQYF. CDR3 nucleotides: TGTGCCAGCCGAAAATCGGGACAATCCTACGAGCAGTACTTC.

In this sample, this clonotype turned up many times. Written as DNA, the CDR3 is TGTGCCAGCAGTTTAGAGGGGGCGAGGGGCTACACCTTC. Translation gives CASSLEGARGYTF. This chain connects TRBV12-3 or TRBV12-4 to TRBJ1-2, with TRBD1 matching over 7 bases. There are 13 residues in the CDR3. V shed 1 base and J 8 bases; nucleotides not matched to a gene: 4.

The sample holds many counts of this clonotype. The chain carries TRBV12-3 or TRBV12-4 and TRBJ2-1; D is unclear. The CDR3 loop spans 13 amino acids. V lost 6 bases to trimming and J lost 5 bases, with 11 bases between them. The CDR3 nucleotides are TGTGCCAGCAGCCCCAGAAGGGACAATGAGCAGTTCTTC. Translated, it gives CASSPRRDNEQFF.

The table lists this clonotype with many counts. The chain employs TRBV19 and TRBJ2-1; 9 bases are a match to TRBD2. V shed 6 bases and J 7 bases; nucleotides not matched to a gene: 10. The germline V gene encodes CDR1 LNHDA and CDR2 SQIVND (reference sequence). CDR3 size: 15 residues. The CDR3 nucleotides are TGTGCCAGTAGCGATAGCGGGGGCCTCTGGAATGAGCAGTTCTTC. This codes for CASSDSGGLWNEQFF. The whole variable domain, filled in from reference TRBV19 and TRBJ2-1, reads DGGITQSPKYLFRKEGQNVTLSCEQNLNHDAMYWYRQDPGQGLRLIYYSQIVNDFQKGDIAEGYSVSREKKESFPLTVTSAQKNPTAFYLCASSDSGGLWNEQFFGPGTRLTVL.

This clonotype is termed medium-sized. The rearrangement links TRBV7-9 to TRBJ1-5; D perhaps matches TRBD1 (6 bases). There are 14 residues in the CDR3. Trimming took off 5 bases at V and 1 base at J, with 9 bases between the two ends. Germline assignment: CDR1 SEHNR and CDR2 FQNEAQ (reference sequence). The CDR3, as DNA: TGTGCCAGCAGCACCGGGACAAGCAATCAGCCCCAGCATTTT. Translated, it gives CASSTGTSNQPQHF. The full variable domain, its missing parts supplied by reference TRBV7-9 and TRBJ1-5, is DTGVSQNPRHKITKRGQNVTFRCDPISEHNRLYWYRQTLGQGPEFLTYFQNEAQLEKSRLLSDRFSAERPKGSFSTLEIQRTEQGDSAMYLCASSTGTSNQPQHFGDGTRLSIL.

The chain recombines TRBV9 with TRBJ1-4; D is undetermined. V was clipped by 0 bases and J by 0 bases, with 9 bases between them. CDR1 is SGDLS and CDR2 is YYNGEE in the germline V gene. CDR3 length: 16 residues. The CDR3 reads CASSVGAAATNEKLFF. In DNA form, the CDR3 reads TGTGCCAGCAGCGTAGGGGCGGCGGCAACTAATGAAAAACTGTTTTTT.

This clonotype has a count of ten or more. V is TRBV28 and J is TRBJ2-7, with TRBD1 matching 9 bases. The CDR3 is made up of 14 amino acids. V trimming: 5 bases; J trimming: 7 bases; junction bases outside the gene matches: 9. Germline CDR1 and CDR2: MDHEN and SYDVKM. This chain's CDR3 is CASSLIQGAREQYF. The CDR3 nucleotides are TGTGCCAGCAGTCTAATACAGGGGGCGCGGGAGCAGTACTTC.

The sample holds many counts of this clonotype. The chain recombines TRBV7-2 with TRBJ2-3, with 10 bases that match TRBD2. V shed 0 bases, J shed 4 bases, and the junction held 7 bases outside the gene matches. Germline values: CDR1 SGHTA, CDR2 FQGNSA. This CDR3 comprises 17 residues. CDR3 amino acids: CASSLAQAGGGSDTQYF. The CDR3 coding sequence is TGTGCCAGCAGCTTAGCCCAAGCGGGGGGGGGATCAGATACGCAGTATTTT.

V is TRBV6-2 or TRBV6-3 and J is TRBJ2-1; 11 nucleotides agree with TRBD1. J lost 2 bases, V lost 0 bases, and 24 bases had no gene match. Germline CDR1 reads MNHEY; CDR2 reads SVGEGT. CDR3 size: 24 residues. Here the CDR3 DNA reads TGTGCCAGCAGTTACTCAGGGACAGGGGGGGGAGCTAACGTAGCGGGAGCACCCTACAATGAGCAGTTCTTC. Translating gives CASSYSGTGGGANVAGAPYNEQFF.

This clonotype was observed many times. V usage is TRBV11-2 and J usage is TRBJ2-5; D might be TRBD2 (5 bases). The CDR3 has 16 residues. Germline CDR1 is SGHAT and CDR2 is FQNNGV. V lost 5 bases, J lost 5 bases, and 21 bases lay in between. CDR3 in amino acids: CASSPLRGLLGETQYF. CDR3 nucleotide sequence: TGTGCCAGCAGCCCCCTTCGAGGGCTCCTTGGGGAGACCCAGTACTTC.

On this clonotype itself: This sequence is one base from a far larger clone and is likely a read error. This chain joins TRBV4-1 and TRBJ2-7; 7 positions agree with TRBD2. Germline assignment: CDR1 MGHRA and CDR2 YSYEKL. The CDR3 extends over 14 amino acids. The CDR3 DNA is TGTGCCAGCAGCTATGGGCGGGAGAACAATGAGCAGTACTTC. Amino acids: CASSYGRENNEQYF.